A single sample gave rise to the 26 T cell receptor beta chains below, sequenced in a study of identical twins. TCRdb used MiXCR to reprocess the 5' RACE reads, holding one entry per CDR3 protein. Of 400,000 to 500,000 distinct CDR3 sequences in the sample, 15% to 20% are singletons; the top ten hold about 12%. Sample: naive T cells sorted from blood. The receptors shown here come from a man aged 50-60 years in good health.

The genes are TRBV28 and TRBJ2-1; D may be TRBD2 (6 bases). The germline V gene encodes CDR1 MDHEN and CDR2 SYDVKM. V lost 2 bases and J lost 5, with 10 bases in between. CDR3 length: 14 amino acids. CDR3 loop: CASSLPSAHNEQFF. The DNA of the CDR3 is TGTGCCAGCAGTTTACCTAGCGCCCACAATGAGCAGTTCTTC. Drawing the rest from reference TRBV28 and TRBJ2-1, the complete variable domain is DVKVTQSSRYLVKRTGEKVFLECVQDMDHENMFWYRQDPGLGLRLIYFSYDVKMKEKGDIPEGYSVSREKKERFSLILESASTNQTSMYLCASSLPSAHNEQFFGPGTRLTVL.

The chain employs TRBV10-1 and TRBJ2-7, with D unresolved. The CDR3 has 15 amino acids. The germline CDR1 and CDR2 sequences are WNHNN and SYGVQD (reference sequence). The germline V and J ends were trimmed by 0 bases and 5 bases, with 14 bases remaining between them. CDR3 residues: CASSESGTAYHEQYF. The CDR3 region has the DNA TGCGCCAGCAGTGAGTCGGGAACGGCTTACCACGAGCAGTACTTC.

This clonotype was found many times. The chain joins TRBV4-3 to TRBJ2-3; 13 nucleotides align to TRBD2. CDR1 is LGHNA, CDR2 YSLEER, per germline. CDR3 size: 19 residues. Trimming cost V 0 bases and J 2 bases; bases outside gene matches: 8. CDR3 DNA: TGCGCCAGCAGCCAAGATTATAGGACTAGCGGGAGCCTCACAGATACGCAGTATTTT. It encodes CASSQDYRTSGSLTDTQYF.

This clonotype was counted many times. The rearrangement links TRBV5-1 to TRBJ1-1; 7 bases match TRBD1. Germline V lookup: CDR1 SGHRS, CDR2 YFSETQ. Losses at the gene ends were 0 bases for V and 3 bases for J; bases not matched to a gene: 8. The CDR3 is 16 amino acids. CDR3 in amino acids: CASSLARRGRDTEAFF. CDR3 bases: TGCGCCAGCAGCTTGGCCAGGAGGGGGCGAGACACTGAAGCTTTCTTT.

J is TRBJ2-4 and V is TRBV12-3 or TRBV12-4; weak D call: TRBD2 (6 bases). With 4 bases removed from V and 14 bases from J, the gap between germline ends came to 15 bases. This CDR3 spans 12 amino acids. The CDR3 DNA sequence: TGTGCCAGCAGTTGGGGCCCTGGAGGGGAGTACTTC. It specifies CASSWGPGGEYF.

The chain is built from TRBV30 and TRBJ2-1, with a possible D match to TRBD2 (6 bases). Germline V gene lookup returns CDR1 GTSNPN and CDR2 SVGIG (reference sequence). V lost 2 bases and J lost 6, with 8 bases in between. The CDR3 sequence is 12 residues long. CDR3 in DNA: TGTGCCTGGAGTCGGGGGTTCAATGAGCAGTTCTTC. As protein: CAWSRGFNEQFF.

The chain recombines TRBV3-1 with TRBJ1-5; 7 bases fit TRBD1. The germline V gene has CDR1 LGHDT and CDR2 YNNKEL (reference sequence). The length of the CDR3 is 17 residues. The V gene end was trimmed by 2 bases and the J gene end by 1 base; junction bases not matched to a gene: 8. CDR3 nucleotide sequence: TGTGCCAGCAGCCAATCCGGGACAGCTAGAAGCAATCAGCCCCAGCATTTT. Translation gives CASSQSGTARSNQPQHF. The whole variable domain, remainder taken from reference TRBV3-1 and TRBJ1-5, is DTAVSQTPKYLVTQMGNDKSIKCEQNLGHDTMYWYKQDSKKFLKIMFSYNNKELIINETVPNRFSPKSPDKAHLNLHINSLELGDSAVYFCASSQSGTARSNQPQHFGDGTRLSIL.

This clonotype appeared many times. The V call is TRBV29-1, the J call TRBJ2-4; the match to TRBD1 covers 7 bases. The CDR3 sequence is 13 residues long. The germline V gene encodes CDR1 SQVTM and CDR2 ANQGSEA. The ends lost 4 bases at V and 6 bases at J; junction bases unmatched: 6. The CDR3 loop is CSVVMRGPNIQYF. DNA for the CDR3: TGCAGCGTTGTGATGAGGGGGCCAAACATTCAGTACTTC.

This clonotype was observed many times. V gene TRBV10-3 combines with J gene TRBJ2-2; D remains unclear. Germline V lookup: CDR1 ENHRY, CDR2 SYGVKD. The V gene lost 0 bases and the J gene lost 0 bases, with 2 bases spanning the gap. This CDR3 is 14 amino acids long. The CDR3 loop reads CAISESPNTGELFF. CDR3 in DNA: TGTGCCATCAGTGAGTCCCCGAACACCGGGGAGCTGTTTTTT.

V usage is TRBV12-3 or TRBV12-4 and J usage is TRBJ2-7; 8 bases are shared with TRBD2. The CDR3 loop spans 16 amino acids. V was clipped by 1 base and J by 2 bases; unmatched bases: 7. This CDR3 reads CASSLVGGVLPYEQYF. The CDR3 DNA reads TGTGCCAGCAGTTTAGTCGGGGGGGTACTCCCCTACGAGCAGTACTTC.

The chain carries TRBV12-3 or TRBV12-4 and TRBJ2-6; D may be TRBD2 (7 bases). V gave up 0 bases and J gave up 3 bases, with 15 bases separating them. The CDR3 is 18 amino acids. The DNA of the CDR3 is TGTGCCAGCAGTTTAGCGCTGGGGGGGGCTAATGGGGCCAACGTCCTGACTTTC. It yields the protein CASSLALGGANGANVLTF.

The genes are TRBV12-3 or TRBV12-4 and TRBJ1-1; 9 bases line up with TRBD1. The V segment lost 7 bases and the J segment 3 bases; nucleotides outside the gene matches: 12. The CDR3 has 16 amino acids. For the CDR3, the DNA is TGTGCCAGCATCCCGGGACAGGGAACAGGAGACACTGAAGCTTTCTTT. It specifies CASIPGQGTGDTEAFF.

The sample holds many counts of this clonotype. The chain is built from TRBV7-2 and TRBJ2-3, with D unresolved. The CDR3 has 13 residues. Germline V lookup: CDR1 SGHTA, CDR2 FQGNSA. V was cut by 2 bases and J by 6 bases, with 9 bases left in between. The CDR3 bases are TGTGCCAGCAGCTTACCTACTCTGGATACGCAGTATTTT. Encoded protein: CASSLPTLDTQYF.

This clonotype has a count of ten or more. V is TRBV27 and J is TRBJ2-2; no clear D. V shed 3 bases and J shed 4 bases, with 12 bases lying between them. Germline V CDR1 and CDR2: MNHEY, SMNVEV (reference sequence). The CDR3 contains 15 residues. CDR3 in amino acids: CASSLVGLFTGELFF. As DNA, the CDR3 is TGTGCCAGCAGTTTGGTGGGCCTCTTCACCGGGGAGCTGTTTTTT.

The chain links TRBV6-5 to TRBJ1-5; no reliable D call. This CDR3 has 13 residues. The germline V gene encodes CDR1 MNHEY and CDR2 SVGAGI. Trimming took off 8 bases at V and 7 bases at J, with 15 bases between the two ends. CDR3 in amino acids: CASGDSYGQPQHF. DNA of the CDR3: TGTGCCAGCGGTGACTCCTATGGGCAGCCCCAGCATTTT.

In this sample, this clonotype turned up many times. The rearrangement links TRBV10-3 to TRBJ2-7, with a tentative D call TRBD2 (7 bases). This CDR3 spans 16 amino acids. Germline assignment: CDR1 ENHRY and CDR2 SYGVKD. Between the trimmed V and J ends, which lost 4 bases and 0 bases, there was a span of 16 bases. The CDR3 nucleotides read TGTGCCATCAGTGCTGGCGCGGGGGCAAACTCCTACGAGCAGTACTTC. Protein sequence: CAISAGAGANSYEQYF.

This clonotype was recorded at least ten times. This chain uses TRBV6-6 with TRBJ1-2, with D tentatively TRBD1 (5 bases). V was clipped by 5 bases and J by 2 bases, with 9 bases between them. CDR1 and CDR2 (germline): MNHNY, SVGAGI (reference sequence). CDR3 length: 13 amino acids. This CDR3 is CASSGTENYGYTF. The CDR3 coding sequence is TGTGCCAGCAGTGGGACGGAGAACTATGGCTACACCTTC.

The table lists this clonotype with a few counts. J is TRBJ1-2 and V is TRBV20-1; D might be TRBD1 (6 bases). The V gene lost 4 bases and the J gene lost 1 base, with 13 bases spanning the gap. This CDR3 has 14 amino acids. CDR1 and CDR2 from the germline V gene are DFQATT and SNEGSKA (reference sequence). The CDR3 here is CSAKGGKNNYGYTF. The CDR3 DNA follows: TGCAGTGCTAAAGGGGGGAAGAATAACTATGGCTACACCTTC.

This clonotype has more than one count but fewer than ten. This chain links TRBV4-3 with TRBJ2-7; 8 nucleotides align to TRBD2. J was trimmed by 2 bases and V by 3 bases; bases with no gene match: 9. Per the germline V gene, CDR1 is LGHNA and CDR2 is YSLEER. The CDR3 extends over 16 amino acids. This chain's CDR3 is CASSQSTSGPAYEQYF. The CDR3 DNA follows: TGCGCCAGCAGCCAGTCAACTAGCGGACCGGCCTACGAGCAGTACTTC.

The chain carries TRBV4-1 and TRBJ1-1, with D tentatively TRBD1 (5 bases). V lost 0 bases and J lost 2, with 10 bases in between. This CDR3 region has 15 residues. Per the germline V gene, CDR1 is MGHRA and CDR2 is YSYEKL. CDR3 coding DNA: TGCGCCAGCAGCCAAGATAAGCAGGGCAACACTGAAGCTTTCTTT. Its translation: CASSQDKQGNTEAFF.

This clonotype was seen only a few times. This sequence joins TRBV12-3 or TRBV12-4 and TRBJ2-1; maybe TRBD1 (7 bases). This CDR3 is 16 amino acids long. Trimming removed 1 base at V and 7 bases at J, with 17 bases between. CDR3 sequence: CASSLDGRSGGNEQFF. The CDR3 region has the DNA TGTGCCAGCAGTTTAGACGGTCGGTCAGGGGGGAATGAGCAGTTCTTC.

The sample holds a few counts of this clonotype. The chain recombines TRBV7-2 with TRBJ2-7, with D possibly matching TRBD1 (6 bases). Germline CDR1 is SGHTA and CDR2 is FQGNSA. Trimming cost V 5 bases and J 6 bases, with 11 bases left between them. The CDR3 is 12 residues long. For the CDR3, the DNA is TGTGCCAGCAGCCAACAGGGATCCGAGCAGTACTTC. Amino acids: CASSQQGSEQYF.

DNA for the CDR3: TGCAGCGTTGCTGGACAGTTGTCGAACACTGAAGCTTTCTTT. It encodes CSVAGQLSNTEAFF. The gene calls are TRBV29-1 and TRBJ1-1; possible D gene TRBD1, 6 bases. The CDR3 runs 14 residues. Germline lookup yields CDR1 SQVTM and CDR2 ANQGSEA. Between the trimmed V and J ends, which lost 4 bases and 1 base, there was a span of 13 bases.

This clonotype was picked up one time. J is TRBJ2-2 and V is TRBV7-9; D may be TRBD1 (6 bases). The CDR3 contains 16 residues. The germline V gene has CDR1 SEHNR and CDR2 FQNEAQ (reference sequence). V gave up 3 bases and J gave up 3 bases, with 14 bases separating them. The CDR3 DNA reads TGTGCCAGCAGCTTCGGTCGCGCAGGGGACACCGGGGAGCTGTTTTTT. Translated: CASSFGRAGDTGELFF.

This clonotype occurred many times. CDR3 coding DNA: TGTGCCATCAGTCCAGGGGGCAAGGACGAGCAGTACTTC. This encodes CAISPGGKDEQYF. The chain carries TRBV10-3 and TRBJ2-7; 8 bases match TRBD1. CDR3 length equals 13 residues. Germline CDR1 ENHRY, CDR2 SYGVKD. V dropped 5 bases and J dropped 5; count of bases not matched to a gene: 5.

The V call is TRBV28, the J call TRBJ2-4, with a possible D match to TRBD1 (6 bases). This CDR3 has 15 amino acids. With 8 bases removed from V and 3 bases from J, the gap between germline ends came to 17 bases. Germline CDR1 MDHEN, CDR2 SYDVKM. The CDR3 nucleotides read TGTGCCAGCTCCCGGGACACCGGTTTCAAAAACATTCAGTACTTC. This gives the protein CASSRDTGFKNIQYF.